One sample yielded the 30 T cell receptor beta chains listed below, sequenced in a study of regulatory T cells in long-lasting Graves disease. Time point noted: persistent/refractory GD, antithyroid drugs over 5 years with positive TRAb. Researchers made the TCR library from RNA that was extracted from PBMCs. Both iRepertoire HTBI primers and Arm-PCR of CDR3 regions were used to build the TCR beta libraries. A single record per CDR3 protein comes from TCRdb applying MiXCR to the multiplex PCR reads. The sample includes around 460,000 distinct CDR3 sequences, about 20% of them seen just once. The source was peripheral blood mononuclear cells (PBMCs), collected when the disease was refractory, from a patient treated with antithyroid drugs. The receptors were sampled from a female donor with Graves disease.

Written as DNA, the CDR3 is TGTGCCAGCAGTTACGTCCGGCAGGACCCTAATGAAAAACTGTTTTTT. Protein sequence: CASSYVRQDPNEKLFF. The chain has TRBV6-9 and TRBJ1-4; D gene ambiguous. V lost 3 bases and J lost 3, with 14 bases in between. Germline V lookup: CDR1 MNHGY, CDR2 SVAAGI. The CDR3 runs 16 residues.

This clonotype was detected ten times or more. This chain connects TRBV6-5 to TRBJ1-5, with D perhaps matching TRBD1 (5 bases). Trimming took 4 bases from V and 9 from J, leaving 16 bases between them. The CDR3 consists of 14 residues. Germline CDR1 reads MNHEY; CDR2 reads SVGAGI. CDR3 sequence: CASSLPAGSGPQHF. CDR3 nucleotides: TGTGCCAGCAGTTTACCAGCAGGGTCAGGGCCCCAGCATTTT.

This chain uses TRBV30 with TRBJ1-2; 11 bases map to TRBD1. V shed 3 bases, J shed 2 bases, and the junction held 5 bases outside the gene matches. Germline V gene lookup returns CDR1 GTSNPN and CDR2 SVGIG (reference sequence). The CDR3 covers 15 residues. Here the CDR3 reads CAWSYGTGGNYGYTF. The DNA of the CDR3 is TGTGCCTGGAGCTATGGGACAGGGGGGAACTATGGCTACACCTTC.

This clonotype has only a few counts. The chain couples TRBV5-6 to TRBJ1-2; 10 positions agree with TRBD1. This CDR3 is 14 amino acids long. V was clipped by 1 base and J by 7 bases; unmatched bases: 4. CDR1 and CDR2 from the germline V gene are SGHDT and YYEEEE. The CDR3 loop reads CASSLSGTGVGYTF. The CDR3 DNA follows: TGTGCCAGCAGCTTGAGCGGGACAGGGGTTGGCTACACCTTC.

This clonotype was found many times. J is TRBJ2-7 and V is TRBV7-2; 7 positions agree with TRBD2. CDR1 is SGHTA, CDR2 FQGNSA, per germline. J lost 3 bases, V lost 1 base, and 9 bases had no gene match. This CDR3 has 16 amino acids. CDR3 sequence (DNA): TGTGCCAGCAGCTTAGTCGGGGGGAGCATGAGCTACGAGCAGTACTTC. This encodes CASSLVGGSMSYEQYF.

There are many counts of this clonotype. V usage is TRBV15 and J usage is TRBJ1-1; D remains unclear. This CDR3 spans 14 amino acids. V lost 0 bases, J lost 7 bases, and 12 bases lay in between. Germline CDR1 is LNHNV and CDR2 is YYDKDF (reference sequence). CDR3 sequence (DNA): TGTGCCACCAGCAGAGATCCAGAATTCATTGAAGCTTTCTTT. Protein product: CATSRDPEFIEAFF.

This clonotype was observed at least ten times. J is TRBJ1-3 and V is TRBV10-3; D remains unclear. V shed 2 bases and J shed 1 base, with 9 bases lying between them. The CDR3 runs 15 residues. Germline CDR1 and CDR2: ENHRY and SYGVKD. The CDR3 is CAISELGDSGNTIYF. CDR3 bases: TGTGCCATCAGTGAGCTCGGGGATTCTGGAAACACCATATATTTT.

This clonotype turned up a few times. This chain connects TRBV11-3 to TRBJ2-2; tentative D call: TRBD2 (5 bases). The CDR3 contains 14 residues. The germline V and J ends were trimmed by 4 bases and 7 bases, with 13 bases remaining between them. The germline CDR1 and CDR2 sequences are SGHNT and YENEEA. The CDR3 reads CASSSTYSGGELFF. The CDR3 DNA reads as TGTGCCAGCAGCTCAACCTACAGCGGCGGGGAGCTGTTTTTT.

This clonotype occurred many times. The chain employs TRBV7-6 and TRBJ1-1, with a possible D match to TRBD1 (5 bases). This CDR3 contains 10 residues. V gave up 10 bases and J gave up 7 bases, with 10 bases separating them. Germline V gene data show CDR1 as SGHVS and CDR2 as FNYEAQ. CDR3 sequence (DNA): TGTGCCACGGGACGGAGTGAAGCTTTCTTT. Protein: CATGRSEAFF.

This chain joins TRBV11-2 and TRBJ2-7, with TRBD1 matching 10 bases. The junction had 7 bases not matched to a gene; V was cut back by 4 bases and J by 4 bases. CDR1 and CDR2 (germline): SGHAT, FQNNGV. There are 15 residues in the CDR3. For the CDR3, the DNA is TGTGCCAGCAGCTGGAGGGGACAGGGGTCTTACGAGCAGTACTTC. Encoded protein: CASSWRGQGSYEQYF.

The chain has TRBV7-9 and TRBJ2-5; TRBD1 matches 9 bases. The germline V gene encodes CDR1 SEHNR and CDR2 FQNEAQ (reference sequence). This CDR3 is 15 amino acids long. Trimming at V came to 1 base and at J to 4 bases, leaving 4 bases not matched to a gene. The CDR3 nucleotides read TGTGCCAGCAGCTTAGGGGACAGGGTCTTAGAGACCCAGTACTTC. Amino acids: CASSLGDRVLETQYF.

This clonotype was counted many times. The chain links TRBV2 to TRBJ1-2; no definite D call. Trimming took 7 bases from V and 5 from J, leaving 14 bases between them. Per the germline V gene, CDR1 is SNHLY and CDR2 is FYNNEI. This CDR3 has 13 residues. Written as DNA, the CDR3 is TGTGCCAGCACAGCAGGTGGAGGGTATGGCTACACCTTC. This translates into CASTAGGGYGYTF.

The J gene is TRBJ1-4, the V gene TRBV6-2 or TRBV6-3, with D possibly TRBD1 on 6 matching bases. V was cut by 6 bases and J by 3 bases, with 14 bases left in between. Germline V CDR1 and CDR2: MNHEY, SVGEGT. The CDR3 runs 15 residues. CDR3 sequence (DNA): TGTGCCAGCAGAGACCGGGACACAGCTAATGAAAAACTGTTTTTT. Protein: CASRDRDTANEKLFF.

This clonotype occurred a few times. The chain couples TRBV10-3 to TRBJ1-1, with TRBD1 matching over 9 bases. V trimming: 10 bases; J trimming: 3 bases; junction bases outside the gene matches: 9. This CDR3 is 14 amino acids long. Germline loops: CDR1 ENHRY, CDR2 SYGVKD. For the CDR3, the DNA is TGTGCCACCAGGGACAGGGATATGGACACTGAAGCTTTCTTT. Translating gives CATRDRDMDTEAFF.

The chain recombines TRBV25-1 with TRBJ1-1; 12 bases line up with TRBD1. This CDR3 has 17 residues. The V gene end was trimmed by 6 bases and the J gene end by 5 bases; junction bases not matched to a gene: 13. The germline V gene has CDR1 MGHDK and CDR2 SYGVNS. The CDR3: CASSQPGTGGGLTEAFF. The CDR3 bases are TGTGCCAGCAGCCAACCCGGGACAGGGGGCGGGTTGACTGAAGCTTTCTTT.

This clonotype was seen a few times. This rearrangement joins TRBV29-1 to TRBJ2-5; D possibly uses TRBD1 or TRBD2 (5 bases each). This CDR3 is built from 11 residues. In germline, CDR1 is SQVTM, CDR2 ANQGSEA. The V end lost 6 bases, the J end lost 7 bases, and 12 bases lay between the germline ends. The CDR3 DNA follows: TGCAGCGTGGGACCGAGCTTGACCCAGTACTTC. Residues: CSVGPSLTQYF.

The sample holds many counts of this clonotype. CDR3 protein: CASSRDRVFGDNYGYTF. The CDR3 coding sequence is TGTGCCAGCAGCCGGGACAGGGTATTTGGGGACAACTATGGCTACACCTTC. The rearrangement links TRBV2 to TRBJ1-2; 9 nucleotides line up with TRBD1. After removal of 6 bases from V and 2 bases from J, the junction contained 13 bases not matched to a gene. Germline CDR1 reads SNHLY; CDR2 reads FYNNEI. The CDR3 has 17 amino acids. The whole variable domain, remainder taken from reference TRBV2 and TRBJ1-2, is EPEVTQTPSHQVTQMGQEVILRCVPISNHLYFYWYRQILGQKVEFLVSFYNNEISEKSEIFDDQFSVERPDGSNFTLKIRSTKLEDSAMYFCASSRDRVFGDNYGYTFGSGTRLTVV.

This clonotype was seen many times. The V gene is TRBV7-2, the J gene TRBJ1-4; D gene unclear. The germline gives CDR1 SGHTA, CDR2 FQGNSA. CDR3 length: 13 residues. Trimming stripped 3 bases from V and 8 bases from J, with 10 bases between. DNA for the CDR3: TGTGCCAGCAGCTTTAGCTTGGGGGAAAAACTGTTTTTT. It specifies CASSFSLGEKLFF. Supplemented by reference TRBV7-2 and TRBJ1-4, the full variable domain reads GAGVSQSPSNKVTEKGKDVELRCDPISGHTALYWYRQSLGQGLEFLIYFQGNSAPDKSGLPSDRFSAERTGGSVSTLTIQRTQQEDSAVYLCASSFSLGEKLFFGSGTQLSVL.

This rearrangement joins TRBV20-1 to TRBJ1-1; 7 nucleotides agree with TRBD1. The CDR3 length is 13 residues. After removal of 3 bases from V and 3 bases from J, the junction contained 4 bases not matched to a gene. The germline V gene has CDR1 DFQATT and CDR2 SNEGSKA (reference sequence). The CDR3 nucleotides read TGCAGTGCTAGCTTTCAGGGGGACACTGAAGCTTTCTTT. Its translation is CSASFQGDTEAFF.

This clonotype was counted many times. The V call is TRBV11-1, the J call TRBJ1-1, with D possibly matching TRBD1 (5 bases). The CDR3 extends over 19 amino acids. The V end was cut by 1 base, the J end by 2 bases, with 23 bases between. Germline CDR1 SGHAT, CDR2 FQDESV (reference sequence). The CDR3 sequence: CASSLDQGGDLRTNTEAFF. CDR3 nucleotide sequence: TGTGCCAGCAGCTTAGACCAGGGCGGGGACCTCAGAACAAACACTGAAGCTTTCTTT.

This clonotype was observed at least ten times. This rearrangement joins TRBV7-2 to TRBJ1-1; D is undetermined. Germline V CDR1 and CDR2: SGHTA, FQGNSA. V lost 0 bases to trimming and J lost 5 bases, with 7 bases between them. CDR3 size: 13 residues. CDR3 DNA: TGTGCCAGCAGCTTAGCGATGAGGACTGAAGCTTTCTTT. Translation: CASSLAMRTEAFF. Using reference TRBV7-2 and TRBJ1-1 for the parts outside the CDR3, the full variable domain is GAGVSQSPSNKVTEKGKDVELRCDPISGHTALYWYRQSLGQGLEFLIYFQGNSAPDKSGLPSDRFSAERTGGSVSTLTIQRTQQEDSAVYLCASSLAMRTEAFFGQGTRLTVV.

A note on this clonotype: Relative to the germline gene, one junction end is altered; a read error may explain this. The CDR3 region is CASSFGLSEAFF. The CDR3 nucleotides are TGTGCCAGCAGCTTCGGGTTGTCTGAGGCTTTCTTT. J is TRBJ1-1 and V is TRBV7-9, with D unclear. The CDR3 covers 12 residues. Germline V gene sequence: CDR1 SEHNR, CDR2 FQNEAQ (reference sequence). The whole variable domain, remainder taken from reference TRBV7-9 and TRBJ1-1, is DTGVSQNPRHKITKRGQNVTFRCDPISEHNRLYWYRQTLGQGPEFLTYFQNEAQLEKSRLLSDRFSAERPKGSFSTLEIQRTEQGDSAMYLCASSFGLSEAFFGQGTRLTVV.

This clonotype has ten or more counts. The chain joins TRBV6-1 to TRBJ2-7; D might be TRBD1 (6 bases). Germline V gene data show CDR1 as MNHNS and CDR2 as SASEGT. The V end was cut by 5 bases, the J end by 5 bases, with 16 bases between. This CDR3 comprises 14 residues. The CDR3 sequence is CASSIGTGIDEQYF. CDR3 nucleotides: TGTGCCAGCAGTATCGGAACAGGGATCGACGAGCAGTACTTC.

The rearrangement uses TRBV5-6 and TRBJ1-1; the D gene is possibly TRBD1 (5 bases). V was cut by 3 bases and J by 4 bases, with 19 bases left in between. The CDR3 is 16 residues long. Germline assignment: CDR1 SGHDT and CDR2 YYEEEE. The CDR3 nucleotides are TGTGCCAGCAGCTCCCTTCGGGGATTGGGGCGCACTGAAGCTTTCTTT. Translation gives CASSSLRGLGRTEAFF.

This clonotype was counted ten times or more. The chain carries TRBV12-3 or TRBV12-4 and TRBJ2-5, with 7 bases fitting TRBD1. V lost 1 base to trimming and J lost 2 bases; unmatched junction nucleotides: 10. The CDR3 covers 17 residues. The CDR3 DNA reads as TGTGCCAGCAGTTTAGGGTTAGGGGGACAGACACAAGAGACCCAGTACTTC. Protein: CASSLGLGGQTQETQYF.

V is TRBV5-1 and J is TRBJ1-1; D is perhaps TRBD1 (5 bases). Trimming removed 3 bases from V and 2 bases from J, with 20 bases in between. CDR1 SGHRS and CDR2 YFSETQ come from the germline V gene. CDR3 size: 17 residues. The CDR3, as DNA: TGCGCCAGCAGCTGGGAGGGGACGCAGGAAATAAACACTGAAGCTTTCTTT. This translates into CASSWEGTQEINTEAFF.

This chain uses TRBV29-1 with TRBJ2-3; 8 bases align to TRBD2. V lost 7 bases and J lost 2; bases outside the gene matches: 8. Germline V gene data show CDR1 as SQVTM and CDR2 as ANQGSEA. The CDR3 runs 14 residues. Here the CDR3 reads CSERERGPTDTQYF. The CDR3 DNA reads TGCAGCGAGAGGGAGCGGGGGCCCACAGATACGCAGTATTTT.

This clonotype was counted at least ten times. The chain links TRBV7-2 to TRBJ1-1; 10 bases match TRBD1. Trimming took 5 bases from V and 11 from J; bases not matched to a gene: 5. There are 12 residues in the CDR3. Germline V gives CDR1 SGHTA, CDR2 FQGNSA. The CDR3 DNA reads as TGTGCCAGCAGCGACAGGGGGCGGAGTGCTTTCTTT. Protein: CASSDRGRSAFF.

V and J are TRBV5-6 and TRBJ1-1; unclear D gene. CDR1 is SGHDT, CDR2 YYEEEE, per germline. The CDR3 spans 13 residues. The germline V and J ends were trimmed by 1 base and 7 bases, with 11 bases remaining between them. CDR3 protein: CASSLTTRIEAFF. The CDR3 DNA follows: TGTGCCAGCAGCTTGACCACAAGGATTGAAGCTTTCTTT.

This rearrangement joins TRBV11-2 to TRBJ2-7; D may be TRBD2 (7 bases). V was shortened by 5 bases and J by 3 bases, with 23 bases between the two germline ends. This CDR3 is built from 17 residues. In germline, CDR1 is SGHAT, CDR2 FQNNGV. The CDR3: CASSPLRRGLEHYEQYF. The CDR3 nucleotides are TGTGCCAGCAGCCCCTTACGGCGGGGGCTGGAACACTACGAGCAGTACTTC. The full variable domain, in which reference TRBV11-2 and TRBJ2-7 provide the parts outside the CDR3, is EAGVAQSPRYKIIEKRQSVAFWCNPISGHATLYWYQQILGQGPKLLIQFQNNGVVDDSQLPKDRFSAERLKGVDSTLKIQPAKLEDSAVYLCASSPLRRGLEHYEQYFGPGTRLTVT.